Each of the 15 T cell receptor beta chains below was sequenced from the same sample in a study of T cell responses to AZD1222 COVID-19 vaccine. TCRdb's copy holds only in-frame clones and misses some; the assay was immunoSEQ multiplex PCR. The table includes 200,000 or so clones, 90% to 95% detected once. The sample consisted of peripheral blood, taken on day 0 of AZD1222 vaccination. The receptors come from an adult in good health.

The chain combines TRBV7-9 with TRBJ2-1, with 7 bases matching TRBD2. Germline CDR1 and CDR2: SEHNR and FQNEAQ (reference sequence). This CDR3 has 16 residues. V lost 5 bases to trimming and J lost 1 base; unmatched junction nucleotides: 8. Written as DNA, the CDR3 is TGTGCCAGCAGCGCGCGGCGGGAGACATCCTACAATGAGCAGTTCTTC. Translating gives CASSARRETSYNEQFF.

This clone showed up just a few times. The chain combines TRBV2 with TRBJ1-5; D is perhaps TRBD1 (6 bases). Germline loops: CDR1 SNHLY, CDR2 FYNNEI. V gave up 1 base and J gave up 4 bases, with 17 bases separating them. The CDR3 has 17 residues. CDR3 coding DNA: TGTGCCAGCAGTGAAGTTTCGGGGGCGGGGGAAAATCAGCCCCAGCATTTT. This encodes CASSEVSGAGENQPQHF.

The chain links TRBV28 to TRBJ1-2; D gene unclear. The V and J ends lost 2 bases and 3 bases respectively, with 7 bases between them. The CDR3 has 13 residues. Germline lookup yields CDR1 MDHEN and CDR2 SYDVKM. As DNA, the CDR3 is TGTGCCAGCAGTTTACCAGGTGACTATGGCTACACCTTC. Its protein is CASSLPGDYGYTF.

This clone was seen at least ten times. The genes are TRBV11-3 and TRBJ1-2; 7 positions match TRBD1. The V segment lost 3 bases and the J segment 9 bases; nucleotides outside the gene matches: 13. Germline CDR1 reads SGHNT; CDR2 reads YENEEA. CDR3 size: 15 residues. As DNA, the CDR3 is TGTGCCAGCAGCTTCGAACCGGGACAGTTGACGTGCTACACCTTC. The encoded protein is CASSFEPGQLTCYTF.

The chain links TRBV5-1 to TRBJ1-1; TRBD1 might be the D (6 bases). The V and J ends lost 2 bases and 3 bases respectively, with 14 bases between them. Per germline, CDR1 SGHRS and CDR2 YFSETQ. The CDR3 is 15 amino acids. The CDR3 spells CASSLVGGVDTEAFF. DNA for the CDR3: TGCGCCAGCAGCTTAGTAGGGGGGGTTGACACTGAAGCTTTCTTT.

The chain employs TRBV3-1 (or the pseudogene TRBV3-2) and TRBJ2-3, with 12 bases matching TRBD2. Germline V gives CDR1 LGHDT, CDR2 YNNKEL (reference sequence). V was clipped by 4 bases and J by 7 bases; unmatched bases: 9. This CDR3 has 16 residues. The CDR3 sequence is CASSPRSTSGRYTQYF. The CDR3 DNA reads TGTGCCAGCAGCCCCCGATCAACTAGCGGGAGGTATACGCAGTATTTT.

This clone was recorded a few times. CDR3 bases: TGTGCCTGGAGTGTCGGAGACAGGGGGCGAGAGGGTGAGCAGTTCTTC. As protein: CAWSVGDRGREGEQFF. The chain carries TRBV30 and TRBJ2-1; 10 bases are a match to TRBD1. Unmatched junction bases numbered 11, after V lost 0 bases and J lost 9 bases. The CDR3 is 16 amino acids. Germline assignment: CDR1 GTSNPN and CDR2 SVGIG (reference sequence).

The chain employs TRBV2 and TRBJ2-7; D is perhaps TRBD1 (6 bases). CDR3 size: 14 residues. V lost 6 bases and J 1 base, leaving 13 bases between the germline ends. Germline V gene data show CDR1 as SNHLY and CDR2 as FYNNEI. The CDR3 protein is CASRDNRASYEQYF. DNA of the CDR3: TGTGCCAGCAGAGATAACAGGGCTTCCTACGAGCAGTACTTC.

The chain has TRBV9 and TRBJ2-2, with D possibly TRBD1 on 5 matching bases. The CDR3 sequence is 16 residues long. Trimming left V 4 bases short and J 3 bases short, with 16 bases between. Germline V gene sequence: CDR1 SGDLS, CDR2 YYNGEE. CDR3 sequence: CASSKPPGWDTGELFF. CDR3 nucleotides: TGTGCCAGCAGCAAGCCCCCAGGGTGGGACACCGGGGAGCTGTTTTTT.

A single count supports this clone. This chain's CDR3 is CASSLGNLNTEAFF. CDR3 sequence (DNA): TGTGCCAGCAGTTTAGGCAACTTGAACACTGAAGCTTTCTTT. V gene TRBV28 combines with J gene TRBJ1-1; D is unclear. The V gene lost 2 bases and the J gene lost 0 bases, with 7 bases spanning the gap. Germline loops: CDR1 MDHEN, CDR2 SYDVKM. The CDR3 covers 14 residues. Based on the CDR3 plus reference TRBV28 and TRBJ1-1, the full variable domain is DVKVTQSSRYLVKRTGEKVFLECVQDMDHENMFWYRQDPGLGLRLIYFSYDVKMKEKGDIPEGYSVSREKKERFSLILESASTNQTSMYLCASSLGNLNTEAFFGQGTRLTVV.

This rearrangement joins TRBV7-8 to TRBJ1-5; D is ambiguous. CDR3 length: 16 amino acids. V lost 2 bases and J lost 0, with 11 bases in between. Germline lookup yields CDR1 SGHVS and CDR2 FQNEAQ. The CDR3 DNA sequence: TGTGCCAGCAGCTTAATGGGTACCGGTAGCAATCAGCCCCAGCATTTT. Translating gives CASSLMGTGSNQPQHF.

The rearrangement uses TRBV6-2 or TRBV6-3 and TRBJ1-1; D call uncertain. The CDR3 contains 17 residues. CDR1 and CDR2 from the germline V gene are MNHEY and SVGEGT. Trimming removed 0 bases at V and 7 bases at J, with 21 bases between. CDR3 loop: CASSYSIVGQEGLEAFF. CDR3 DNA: TGTGCCAGCAGTTACTCGATAGTAGGTCAGGAGGGCCTTGAAGCTTTCTTT.

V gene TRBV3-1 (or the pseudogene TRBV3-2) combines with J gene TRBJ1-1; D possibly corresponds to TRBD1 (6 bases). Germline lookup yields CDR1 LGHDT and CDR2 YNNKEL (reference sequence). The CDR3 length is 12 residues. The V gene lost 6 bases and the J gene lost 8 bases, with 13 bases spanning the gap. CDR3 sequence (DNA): TGTGCCAGCAGGGACAGATCGAACGAAGCTTTCTTT. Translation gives CASRDRSNEAFF.

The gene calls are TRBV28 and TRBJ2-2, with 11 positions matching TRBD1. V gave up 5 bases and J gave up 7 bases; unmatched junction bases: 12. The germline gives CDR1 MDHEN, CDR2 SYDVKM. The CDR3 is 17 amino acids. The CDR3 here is CASSPRRTGGVGGELFF. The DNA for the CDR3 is TGTGCCAGCAGTCCCCGCCGGACAGGGGGCGTCGGCGGGGAGCTGTTTTTT.

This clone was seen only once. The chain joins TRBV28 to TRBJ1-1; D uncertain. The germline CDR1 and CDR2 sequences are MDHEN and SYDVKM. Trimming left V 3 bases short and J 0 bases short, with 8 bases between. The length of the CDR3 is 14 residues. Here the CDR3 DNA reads TGTGCCAGCAGTTTTGGCGAATTGAACACTGAAGCTTTCTTT. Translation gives CASSFGELNTEAFF.